This TCR beta chain was observed in a study of cytomegalovirus exposure and HLA in healthy donors. Findings of the study overall: A likely sequencing artifact accounted for one observed cluster of highly shared sequence variants. Analyzed later, association rates of TCRs varied across HLA loci, with DRB1 most and HLA-C fewest. For TCR beta chains, V- and J-gene trimming was later linked to a missense DCLRE1C variant.

This clone was recorded a few times. Its antigen is not known. V was trimmed by 6 bases and J by 3 bases, leaving 17 bases between them. CDR3 length: 15 amino acids. Germline CDR1 reads MDHEN; CDR2 reads SYDVKM. The PCR used 60 Vbeta and 13 Jbeta primers. Original processing methods: As a later analysis found, there were tens of millions of unique TCR beta chains, of which around 10 million were shared. The data were produced by immunoSEQ multiplex PCR, yet TCRdb's version contains in-frame clones alone and is incomplete. The DNA gave D and trimming, while V, J and clone size come from that table. The sample carries about 140,000 clones, less than 85% recorded once.

The chain carries TRBV28 and TRBJ2-5; D perhaps matches TRBD2 (6 bases). Sequencing input: PBMCs. The source of this sequence is a man aged 40-49 years in good health and CMV-seronegative. CDR3 nucleotide sequence: TGTGCCAGCAGCTGGCGCGGGATACTAGAAGAGACCCAGTACTTC. This codes for CASSWRGILEETQYF.